This T cell receptor (beta chain) was sequenced for a study of T cells in narcolepsy (dated by TCRdb to between 2018 and 2020). Concerning the study at large: Healthy control donors were enrolled in the study alongside patients who had narcolepsy type 1 or type 2 (NT1, NT2). Autoreactive T cells targeting hypocretin neuron self-antigens (hypocretin, TRIB2) were sought in narcolepsy patients, and TCR Vbeta sequencing was used to track clonotypes in blood and CSF. Findings and caveats that apply to the study as a whole: According to the report, autoreactive clonotypes were detected serially in the blood of the same patients and of different patients, but not in healthy controls. No sequences matching autoreactive T cell clones were present in some of the blood memory CD4+ repertoires from patients and controls. HCRT-specific and TRIB2-specific autoreactive clonotypes were highlighted in plots that compared CD4+ T cell clonotypes in CSF versus blood from the same patient. Numbers of sequenced blood memory CD4+ clonotypes were comparable, with averages of some 39,000 in patients and approximately 30,000 in controls.

Deletion took 3 bases off V and 1 base off J, with a span of 13 bases between the germline ends. Sequences SGHRS (CDR1) and YFSETQ (CDR2) are obtained from the germline V gene. The CDR3 sequence holds 15 residues, the cysteine and phenylalanine included. The CDR3 DNA has 45 bases and is translated from base 1. The receptor library was made with the immunoSEQ multiplex PCR assay. Here the immuneACCESS table is served through TCRdb, limited to in-frame sequences with V and J called. Missing clones are a known gap in these copies; in checked studies unresolved V genes cover under half, and the rest lacks a known reason. This sample lists 27,000 or so clones; roughly four fifths were detected once. The top ten clones comprise about 1.1% of the sample. For TCR Vbeta sequencing, memory CD4+ T cells were sorted ex vivo from the peripheral blood of narcolepsy patients and healthy controls. As to this clone: Which antigen it targets is not known. Base quality data are lacking; no much larger clone is found one base away.

The V and J genes are TRBV5-1 and TRBJ1-1, with TRBD1 perhaps the D gene, on 6 matching bases. The sequenced material came from CD45RA- memory CD4+ T cells from PBMCs. The cell subset or site label of this sample denotes: memory T cells sorted ex vivo from peripheral blood. The sequence was obtained from a human donor with narcolepsy. The bases read TGCGCCAGCAGCTCCTCCGGGACAAGGAACACTGAAGCTTTCTTT. It is translated as CASSSSGTRNTEAFF.